A selection of T cell receptor beta chains follows, all from one sample in a study of metastatic and nonmetastatic thyroid tumors. TCRdb re-analyzed the PCR reads through MiXCR. The sample comprises just under 20,000 clones, over 20% of which are singletons, and 8.1% rests with the top ten. Material for sequencing was adjacent normal tissue. The receptors derive from a female donor with papillary thyroid cancer or a benign thyroid nodule (not recorded which). Some clones in this sample may be carry-over from other donors' samples. CDR3s include the opening cysteine and the closing phenylalanine or tryptophan. A D gene is named only where the DNA matches it firmly. Clone size is stated in some rows and not others, as once, few, many or a class when expanded.

clone_size: NA; d_call: TRBD1; j_call: TRBJ1-5; v_call: TRBV5-6; cdr3_nt: TGTGCCAGCAGCTTGTGGACAGGGGGTAATCAGCCCCAGCATTTT; cdr3_aa: CASSLWTGGNQPQHF
clone_size: NA; d_call: TRBD2; j_call: TRBJ2-5; v_call: TRBV7-2; cdr3_nt: TGTGCCAGCAGCTTGGGGGGGGTACTACAAGAGACCCAGTACTTC; cdr3_aa: CASSLGGVLQETQYF
clone_size: few; d_call: NA; j_call: TRBJ2-1; v_call: TRBV6-1; cdr3_nt: TGTGCCAGCACCCCGGGACTTGAGGAAGTGCAGTTCTTC; cdr3_aa: CASTPGLEEVQFF
clone_size: NA; d_call: NA; j_call: TRBJ2-1; v_call: TRBV7-2; cdr3_nt: TGTGCCAGCAGCTTAGTTTCGGGAGCCAATGAGCAGTTCTTC; cdr3_aa: CASSLVSGANEQFF
clone_size: NA; d_call: NA; j_call: TRBJ2-3; v_call: TRBV6-4; cdr3_nt: TGTGCCAGCAGTGACCCCCTATCGTCCCGCAAATGGACGCAGTATTTT; cdr3_aa: CASSDPLSSRKWTQYF
clone_size: few; d_call: NA; j_call: TRBJ2-3; v_call: TRBV20-1; cdr3_nt: TGCAGTGCCGAGTACGCGGGTACAGATACGCAGTATTTT; cdr3_aa: CSAEYAGTDTQYF
clone_size: medium-sized; d_call: TRBD1; j_call: TRBJ1-1; v_call: TRBV20-1; cdr3_nt: TGCAGTTCCCAAGGGACAGCTCTCAGCATGAACACTGAAGCTTTCTTT; cdr3_aa: CSSQGTALSMNTEAFF
clone_size: medium-sized; d_call: NA; j_call: TRBJ2-7; v_call: TRBV20-1; cdr3_nt: TGCAGTACGACAGTGGGACCCTACGAGCAGTACTTC; cdr3_aa: CSTTVGPYEQYF
clone_size: NA; d_call: NA; j_call: TRBJ2-7; v_call: TRBV6-2/TRBV6-3; cdr3_nt: TGTGCCAGCACTTACGCGGGGACCGGGACAGCCTGCGAGCAGTACTTC; cdr3_aa: CASTYAGTGTACEQYF
clone_size: medium-sized; d_call: NA; j_call: TRBJ1-6; v_call: TRBV30; cdr3_nt: TGTGCCTGGAGCGGGACCCTCGGAGGTCGTTCACCCCTCCACTTT; cdr3_aa: CAWSGTLGGRSPLHF
clone_size: NA; d_call: NA; j_call: TRBJ1-2; v_call: TRBV20-1; cdr3_nt: TGCGGCGCCCACTCGGATAACTATGGCTACACCTTC; cdr3_aa: CGAHSDNYGYTF
clone_size: NA; d_call: NA; j_call: TRBJ2-4; v_call: TRBV7-3; cdr3_nt: TGTGCCAGCAGCTTACACGAAGGACAGCCGGGAGTGCCGAAACTAGCCAAAAACATTCAGTACTTC; cdr3_aa: CASSLHEGQPGVPKLAKNIQYF
clone_size: NA; d_call: NA; j_call: TRBJ2-7; v_call: TRBV4-3; cdr3_nt: TGCGCCAGCATCCAAGTTAGCCAGGGGGGTTACGAGCAGTACTTT; cdr3_aa: CASIQVSQGGYEQYF
clone_size: many; d_call: NA; j_call: TRBJ2-6; v_call: TRBV20-1; cdr3_nt: TGCAGTGCTAGAGTGTTTAGCTCTGGGGCCAACGTCCTGACTTTC; cdr3_aa: CSARVFSSGANVLTF
clone_size: many; d_call: NA; j_call: TRBJ1-2; v_call: TRBV12-3/TRBV12-4; cdr3_nt: TGTGCCAGCACTATCAGGGGCTGGGGGGGCTACACCTTC; cdr3_aa: CASTIRGWGGYTF
clone_size: few; d_call: NA; j_call: TRBJ1-2; v_call: TRBV25-1; cdr3_nt: TGTGCCAGCAGTCCCCTCCAGACAAACTATGGCTACACCTTC; cdr3_aa: CASSPLQTNYGYTF
clone_size: few; d_call: NA; j_call: TRBJ1-5; v_call: TRBV6-1; cdr3_nt: TGTGCCAGCAGTGCTAAAGGCAATCAGCCCCAGCATTTT; cdr3_aa: CASSAKGNQPQHF
clone_size: medium-sized; d_call: NA; j_call: TRBJ2-5; v_call: TRBV12-3/TRBV12-4; cdr3_nt: TGTGCCAGCAGTTCAGGGGAAGAGACCCAGTACTTC; cdr3_aa: CASSSGEETQYF
clone_size: few; d_call: TRBD1; j_call: TRBJ1-6; v_call: TRBV30; cdr3_nt: TGTGCCTGGAGGGGGGACCCGGGACAGGAGAATTCACCCCTCCACTTT; cdr3_aa: CAWRGDPGQENSPLHF
clone_size: NA; d_call: NA; j_call: TRBJ2-7; v_call: TRBV5-1; cdr3_nt: TGCGCCAGCAGCTTGTATCCGTGGACCTACGAGCAGTACTTC; cdr3_aa: CASSLYPWTYEQYF
clone_size: medium-sized; d_call: NA; j_call: TRBJ2-5; v_call: TRBV11-2; cdr3_nt: TGTGCCAGCAGCTTAACGCTCACTCAAGAGACCCAGTACTTC; cdr3_aa: CASSLTLTQETQYF
clone_size: few; d_call: NA; j_call: TRBJ2-1; v_call: TRBV7-2; cdr3_nt: TGTGCCAGCAGCTTACGGACCCATAAGCAGTTCTTC; cdr3_aa: CASSLRTHKQFF
clone_size: NA; d_call: TRBD1; j_call: TRBJ1-2; v_call: TRBV9; cdr3_nt: TGTGCCAGCAGCGTTCCGAAGACAGGGGCTAACTATGGCTACACCTTC; cdr3_aa: CASSVPKTGANYGYTF
clone_size: many; d_call: NA; j_call: TRBJ2-2; v_call: TRBV7-7; cdr3_nt: TGTGCTAGCAGCTCCGGCACCCCGAACACCGGGGAGCTGTTTTTT; cdr3_aa: CASSSGTPNTGELFF
clone_size: many; d_call: NA; j_call: TRBJ2-3; v_call: TRBV18; cdr3_nt: TGTGCCAGCCCCCCTATGGGGAGGACAGATACGCAGTATTTT; cdr3_aa: CASPPMGRTDTQYF
clone_size: NA; d_call: TRBD1; j_call: TRBJ2-3; v_call: TRBV4-2; cdr3_nt: TGTGCCAGCAGCACCCGACAGGGGGCGAGCACAGATACTCAGTATTTC; cdr3_aa: CASSTRQGASTDTQYF
clone_size: many; d_call: NA; j_call: TRBJ2-5; v_call: TRBV7-9; cdr3_nt: TGTGCCAGCAGCTTAGCTTCAGGGTTAGGAGAGACCCAGTACTTC; cdr3_aa: CASSLASGLGETQYF
clone_size: NA; d_call: NA; j_call: TRBJ2-7; v_call: TRBV5-1; cdr3_nt: TGCGCCAGCAGCTTGGAGGCCGGTTCCTACGAGCAGTACTTC; cdr3_aa: CASSLEAGSYEQYF
clone_size: medium-sized; d_call: NA; j_call: TRBJ2-5; v_call: TRBV6-6; cdr3_nt: TGTGCCAGCAGTTACTTTCGGGGGGCCCAAGAGACCCAGTACTTC; cdr3_aa: CASSYFRGAQETQYF
clone_size: few; d_call: NA; j_call: TRBJ1-1; v_call: TRBV4-1; cdr3_nt: TGCGCCAGCAGCGTAGAGGACAGAGGTACTGAAGCCTTCTTT; cdr3_aa: CASSVEDRGTEAFF
clone_size: many; d_call: NA; j_call: TRBJ2-5; v_call: TRBV30; cdr3_nt: TGTGCCTGGAGTCCTAGGCGACGGATACAAGAGACCCAGTACTTC; cdr3_aa: CAWSPRRRIQETQYF
clone_size: NA; d_call: NA; j_call: TRBJ2-6; v_call: TRBV6-2/TRBV6-3; cdr3_nt: TGTGCCAGCAGTTGGACAACTGGGGCCAACGTCCTGACTTTC; cdr3_aa: CASSWTTGANVLTF
clone_size: NA; d_call: NA; j_call: TRBJ1-6; v_call: TRBV5-1; cdr3_nt: TGCGCCAGCAGCTTAACCGCTTCATTAAATTCGCCCATCCACTTT; cdr3_aa: CASSLTASLNSPIHF
clone_size: few; d_call: NA; j_call: TRBJ1-4; v_call: TRBV7-2; cdr3_nt: TGTTCCAGCAGCTTAGTGACAGAAAAACTGTTTTTT; cdr3_aa: CSSSLVTEKLFF
clone_size: NA; d_call: NA; j_call: TRBJ1-5; v_call: TRBV28; cdr3_nt: TGTGCCAGCAAGGCAGGGCTCATGGGTAGCAATCAGCCCCAGCATTTT; cdr3_aa: CASKAGLMGSNQPQHF